The present T cell receptor (beta chain) was sequenced within a study of STAT3 mutations in large granular lymphocyte leukemia. Study background: Roughly half of the longitudinally sequenced T-LGLL patients carried detectable canonical activating STAT3 mutations. Study results and caveats: Persisting codominant clonotypes may have hidden a small pathogenic clone. After therapy, about 30% of the 18 patients switched clonotypes, all new clones STAT3 wild type. At least one immunodominant TCR beta clonotype appeared in every T-cell large granular lymphocyte leukemia patient.

TCRbeta libraries averaged around 39,000 productive templates per sample. Some clones are missing from TCRdb's copy, which holds only in-frame ones; the method was immunoSEQ multiplex PCR. The repertoire holds about 5,100 clones, with more than 65% as singletons. To note about this clone: Its antigen is unidentified.

The germline V and J ends were trimmed by 4 bases and 8 bases, with 13 bases remaining between them. The germline gives CDR1 SGHDT, CDR2 YYEEEE. The CDR3 runs to 13 residues. The receptor was derived from a human donor with T large granular lymphocyte leukemia. Some clones in this sample may be carry-over from other donors' samples. This chain uses TRBV5-6 with TRBJ2-1; the D gene could be TRBD1 or TRBD2 (5 bases each). The material sequenced was PBMCs. CDR3 sequence reads: CASSLPMGDEQFF. In DNA, the CDR3 is TGTGCCAGCAGCCTACCGATGGGGGATGAGCAGTTCTTC.